Below, 16 T cell receptor beta chains from the same sample are listed, as sequenced in a study of T cell responses to AZD1222 COVID-19 vaccine. The assay was immunoSEQ multiplex PCR, and TCRdb's table has in-frame clones only and misses some. The data show roughly 120,000 clones, around 90% seen once. The material sequenced was peripheral blood, taken 28 days after the second AZD1222 dose. Receptors originate from an adult who received the AZD1222 COVID-19 vaccine.

V and J are TRBV28 and TRBJ1-2; 7 bases agree with TRBD1. CDR3 length equals 15 residues. Germline V lookup: CDR1 MDHEN, CDR2 SYDVKM. V shed 2 bases, J shed 0 bases, and the junction held 3 bases outside the gene matches. CDR3 region: CASSLPGTANYGYTF. The CDR3, as DNA: TGTGCCAGCAGTTTACCCGGGACAGCTAACTATGGCTACACCTTC.

The chain joins TRBV25-1 to TRBJ2-4, with TRBD2 matching 16 bases. V trimming: 3 bases; J trimming: 8 bases; junction bases outside the gene matches: 4. Germline V gene sequence: CDR1 MGHDK, CDR2 SYGVNS. The CDR3 covers 16 residues. CDR3: CASSEGLAGGRDIQYF. For the CDR3, the DNA is TGTGCCAGCAGTGAGGGACTAGCGGGAGGGCGTGACATTCAGTACTTC. The variable domain in full, with the rest retrieved from reference TRBV25-1 and TRBJ2-4, is EADIYQTPRYLVIGTGKKITLECSQTMGHDKMYWYQQDPGMELHLIHYSYGVNSTEKGDLSSESTVSRIRTEHFPLTLESARPSHTSQYLCASSEGLAGGRDIQYFGAGTRLSVL.

The rearrangement joins TRBV7-9 to TRBJ1-5; 7 nucleotides match TRBD1. V lost 5 bases to trimming and J lost 6 bases; unmatched junction nucleotides: 7. The CDR3 runs to 14 residues. Germline V CDR1 and CDR2: SEHNR, FQNEAQ (reference sequence). The DNA for the CDR3 is TGTGCCAGCAGCCCATACAGGGGAGGTCAGCCCCAGCATTTT. It yields the protein CASSPYRGGQPQHF.

CDR3 nucleotide sequence: TGTGCCAGCAGTCACCCTCGAGAGTGGTTCTTC. This encodes CASSHPREWFF. The rearrangement uses TRBV3-1 (or the pseudogene TRBV3-2) and TRBJ2-1; D remains ambiguous. The CDR3 contains 11 residues. CDR1 is LGHDT and CDR2 is YNNKEL in the germline V gene (reference sequence). V lost 6 bases to trimming and J lost 15 bases, with 15 bases between them.

CDR3 DNA sequence: TGCGCCAGCAGCCAAGGGAGAGGAGAATTAAACTACGAGCAGTACTTC. This gives the protein CASSQGRGELNYEQYF. The chain joins TRBV4-3 to TRBJ2-7; no definite D call. There are 16 residues in the CDR3. The V gene lost 1 base and the J gene lost 3 bases, with 16 bases spanning the gap. Germline CDR1 is LGHNA and CDR2 is YSLEER.

V is TRBV3-1 (or the pseudogene TRBV3-2) and J is TRBJ2-7; the D is unclear. Germline V gene lookup returns CDR1 LGHDT and CDR2 YNNKEL (reference sequence). The ends were cut back, 0 bases at V and 3 bases at J, with 3 bases in the middle. There are 12 residues in the CDR3. This CDR3 reads CASSQDSYEQYF. CDR3 sequence (DNA): TGTGCCAGCAGCCAAGACAGCTACGAGCAGTACTTC.

The chain carries TRBV7-2 and TRBJ2-5; perhaps TRBD2 as D (6 bases). CDR1 and CDR2 (germline): SGHTA, FQGNSA. This CDR3 has 13 amino acids. Trimming stripped 8 bases from V and 2 bases from J, with 12 bases between. CDR3 in amino acids: CASQPGEQETQYF. The CDR3, as DNA: TGTGCCAGCCAGCCGGGGGAGCAAGAGACCCAGTACTTC. Based on the CDR3 plus reference TRBV7-2 and TRBJ2-5, the full variable domain is GAGVSQSPSNKVTEKGKDVELRCDPISGHTALYWYRQSLGQGLEFLIYFQGNSAPDKSGLPSDRFSAERTGGSVSTLTIQRTQQEDSAVYLCASQPGEQETQYFGPGTRLLVL.

The V and J genes are TRBV5-8 and TRBJ1-5; D remains ambiguous. Trimming pared 1 base from V and 7 bases from J, leaving 15 bases between. Germline values: CDR1 SGHTS, CDR2 YDEGEE. This CDR3 region has 15 residues. The CDR3 sequence is CASSLNKGWLQPQHF. CDR3 nucleotides: TGTGCCAGCAGCTTGAATAAAGGGTGGCTACAGCCCCAGCATTTT.

The rearrangement links TRBV27 to TRBJ1-2; tentative D call: TRBD1 (5 bases). Germline CDR1 and CDR2: MNHEY and SMNVEV (reference sequence). This CDR3 spans 13 amino acids. Between the trimmed V and J ends, which lost 5 bases and 3 bases, there was a span of 10 bases. The CDR3 bases are TGTGCCAGCAGTCGGGACGGAGACTATGGCTACACCTTC. This gives the protein CASSRDGDYGYTF.

The genes are TRBV5-1 and TRBJ2-1; D might be TRBD1 (6 bases). In germline, CDR1 is SGHRS, CDR2 YFSETQ. Trimming took 5 bases from V and 7 from J, leaving 13 bases between them. The CDR3 is 13 residues long. CDR3: CASSRNRDNEQFF. The CDR3 DNA reads as TGCGCCAGCAGTCGGAACAGGGATAATGAGCAGTTCTTC.

The CDR3 DNA sequence: TGTGCCAGCAGCTCTCCGGAAGGCTGGGAGACCCAGTACTTC. This gives the protein CASSSPEGWETQYF. This sequence joins TRBV7-2 and TRBJ2-5; D gene ambiguous. The ends were cut back, 4 bases at V and 5 bases at J, with 14 bases in the middle. The V gene's germline CDR1 is SGHTA and CDR2 FQGNSA. This CDR3 is built from 14 residues.

Only one count was recorded for this clone. This rearrangement joins TRBV5-1 to TRBJ2-7, with 12 bases fitting TRBD2. The CDR3 has 18 residues. The trim removed 4 bases at V and 0 bases at J, leaving 11 bases unmatched. CDR1 and CDR2 from the germline V gene are SGHRS and YFSETQ. CDR3: CASSKLAGGSGLSYEQYF. CDR3 nucleotide sequence: TGCGCCAGCAGCAAACTAGCGGGGGGTTCCGGGCTCTCCTACGAGCAGTACTTC.

The rearrangement joins TRBV9 to TRBJ1-1, with D perhaps matching TRBD1 (6 bases). The CDR3 length is 16 residues. Trimming took 0 bases from V and 4 from J, leaving 16 bases between them. From germline, CDR1 is SGDLS and CDR2 YYNGEE. The CDR3 sequence is CASSVALQGGSTEAFF. The CDR3 DNA sequence: TGTGCCAGCAGCGTAGCCCTACAGGGAGGGAGCACTGAAGCTTTCTTT.

The chain couples TRBV7-2 to TRBJ2-5; TRBD2 agrees at 9 bases. The germline gives CDR1 SGHTA, CDR2 FQGNSA. The CDR3 is 17 amino acids. Trimming cost V 4 bases and J 1 base; bases outside gene matches: 10. The CDR3 nucleotides read TGTGCCAGCAGCTCCGAAACAAGGGGACTAGCCCAAGAGACCCAGTACTTC. It encodes CASSSETRGLAQETQYF.

The chain couples TRBV9 to TRBJ2-3; TRBD2 agrees at 10 bases. CDR3 length: 18 amino acids. Trimming removed 2 bases from V and 2 bases from J; junction bases left unmatched: 11. Germline V gene sequence: CDR1 SGDLS, CDR2 YYNGEE. CDR3 amino acids: CASSVALAGDTFTDTQYF. CDR3 sequence (DNA): TGTGCCAGCAGCGTGGCCCTAGCGGGGGATACATTCACAGATACGCAGTATTTT. The full variable domain, completed using reference TRBV9 and TRBJ2-3, is DSGVTQTPKHLITATGQRVTLRCSPRSGDLSVYWYQQSLDQGLQFLIQYYNGEERAKGNILERFSAQQFPDLHSELNLSSLELGDSALYFCASSVALAGDTFTDTQYFGPGTRLTVL.

This clone was counted only a few times. The chain carries TRBV19 and TRBJ1-6, with 7 bases that match TRBD1. V gave up 3 bases and J gave up 9 bases; unmatched junction bases: 8. This CDR3 is 15 amino acids long. Germline V lookup: CDR1 LNHDA, CDR2 SQIVND (reference sequence). CDR3 sequence: CASSIRTGLSSPLHF. DNA for the CDR3: TGTGCCAGTAGTATCCGGACAGGCTTGAGTTCACCCCTCCACTTT.